This entry is about one T cell receptor (beta chain). The data were taken from a study of PD-L1 blockade in urothelial cancer. The wider study: Prior chemotherapy ranged from 0 to 3 regimens per patient. Analyzed time points were 3 weeks (second dose) and 6 weeks after therapy began.

Documented time point: pretreatment peripheral blood. Sequenced by immunoSEQ multiplex PCR; TCRdb stores in-frame clones only, minus some. The sample records some 63,000 clones, approximately 80% being singletons. Germline loops: CDR1 SGHTA, CDR2 FQGTGA. V gave up 5 bases and J gave up 4 bases, with 11 bases separating them. There are 13 residues in the CDR3. The receptor was derived from a man in his sixties or seventies with urothelial cancer. The rearrangement uses TRBV7-3 and TRBJ2-5; possible D gene TRBD2, 5 bases. The material sequenced was PBMCs, taken around atezolizumab (anti-PD-L1) treatment. Written as DNA, the CDR3 is TGTGCCAGCAGCCGGGCTGGAGGAGAGACCCAGTACTTC. It is translated as CASSRAGGETQYF.